A single sample gave rise to the 17 T cell receptor beta chains below, sequenced in a study of PD-1 blockade in classical Hodgkin lymphoma. The table came from immunoSEQ multiplex PCR; TCRdb's copy has only in-frame clones and leaves some out. Among fewer than 70,000 clones listed, about 88% were seen once. Brentuximab vedotin exposure varied, and every patient relapsed after autologous stem cell transplantation. The sample was peripheral blood mononuclear cells (PBMCs), taken before the second cycle of nivolumab. Receptor source: a human donor with classical Hodgkin lymphoma.

This chain connects TRBV7-2 to TRBJ2-7, with 10 bases fitting TRBD1. V shed 3 bases, J shed 5 bases, and the junction held 13 bases outside the gene matches. The length of the CDR3 is 17 residues. The germline gives CDR1 SGHTA, CDR2 FQGNSA. CDR3 coding DNA: TGTGCCAGCAGCTTCAGGGGGTGGGGGACAGGGGACGACGAGCAGTACTTC. This gives the protein CASSFRGWGTGDDEQYF.

The chain uses TRBV5-1 and TRBJ2-7, with D maybe TRBD1 (6 bases). The CDR3 covers 15 residues. V lost 1 base and J 4 bases, leaving 15 bases between the germline ends. Germline V gene data show CDR1 as SGHRS and CDR2 as YFSETQ. CDR3 loop: CASSLTGLDGYEQYF. As DNA, the CDR3 is TGCGCCAGCAGCTTGACAGGGTTAGACGGGTACGAGCAGTACTTC.

A note on this clone: This CDR3 is also generated by other DNA sequences in the sample. The genes are TRBV27 and TRBJ2-7; the D gene is possibly TRBD2 (5 bases). The germline V gene encodes CDR1 MNHEY and CDR2 SMNVEV (reference sequence). The CDR3 is 14 residues long. Trimming stripped 5 bases from V and 0 bases from J, with 11 bases between. The DNA for the CDR3 is TGTGCCAGCAGTATAGAGGGATTCTCCTACGAGCAGTACTTC. It specifies CASSIEGFSYEQYF.

This clone showed up just a few times. V and J are TRBV7-9 and TRBJ2-5, with 11 bases that match TRBD1. Germline values: CDR1 SEHNR, CDR2 FQNEAQ (reference sequence). The CDR3 contains 14 residues. Unmatched junction bases numbered 5, after V lost 4 bases and J lost 7 bases. The CDR3 DNA follows: TGTGCCAGCAGCTGGGACAGGGGGGCCGGGACCCAGTACTTC. As protein: CASSWDRGAGTQYF.

The CDR3 sequence is CASSFVAGPGYEQYF. DNA of the CDR3: TGTGCCAGCAGCTTTGTTGCGGGGCCGGGCTACGAGCAGTACTTC. The V and J genes are TRBV7-9 and TRBJ2-7, with TRBD2 as a possible D gene (6 bases). The CDR3 sequence is 15 residues long. The germline gives CDR1 SEHNR, CDR2 FQNEAQ (reference sequence). V was cut by 3 bases and J by 3 bases, with 15 bases left in between.

The chain couples TRBV18 to TRBJ1-1, with D uncertain. This CDR3 has 14 amino acids. Between the trimmed V and J ends, which lost 3 bases and 2 bases, there was a span of 10 bases. From germline, CDR1 is KGHSH and CDR2 LQKENI. The CDR3 region is CASSPGQPNTEAFF. DNA for the CDR3: TGTGCCAGCTCACCTGGCCAGCCTAACACTGAAGCTTTCTTT.

This chain uses TRBV5-1 with TRBJ2-7; 8 bases agree with TRBD2. The trim removed 4 bases at V and 1 base at J, leaving 7 bases unmatched. Germline-derived CDR1 and CDR2 are SGHRS and YFSETQ. CDR3 length: 15 residues. CDR3 sequence: CASSVTGGPSYEQYF. The CDR3 bases are TGCGCCAGCAGCGTAACGGGGGGGCCGTCCTACGAGCAGTACTTC.

The chain joins TRBV4-1 to TRBJ1-4; D remains unclear. This CDR3 contains 16 residues. Germline CDR1 MGHRA, CDR2 YSYEKL. V was trimmed by 2 bases and J by 7 bases, leaving 17 bases between them. The CDR3 bases are TGCGCCAGCAGCCAAAATCCAACACAAGGTGCTGAAAAACTGTTTTTT. Protein product: CASSQNPTQGAEKLFF.

The CDR3 nucleotides read TGTGCCAGCAGTTTGGGGCGGGACAGGGTTCAGCCCCAGCATTTT. Its translation: CASSLGRDRVQPQHF. The chain recombines TRBV27 with TRBJ1-5; 9 nucleotides match TRBD1. V shed 3 bases and J 6 bases; nucleotides not matched to a gene: 6. CDR3 length: 15 amino acids. Germline values: CDR1 MNHEY, CDR2 SMNVEV (reference sequence).

J is TRBJ1-5 and V is TRBV19, with D unresolved. Per the germline V gene, CDR1 is LNHDA and CDR2 is SQIVND (reference sequence). The length of the CDR3 is 15 residues. V lost 7 bases and J 2 bases, leaving 15 bases between the germline ends. The CDR3 is CASMVLGVGNQPQHF. The CDR3 bases are TGTGCCAGTATGGTCCTCGGGGTAGGCAATCAGCCCCAGCATTTT.

The V and J genes are TRBV5-6 and TRBJ2-5; D remains unclear. Between the trimmed V and J ends, which lost 3 bases and 0 bases, there was a span of 12 bases. The CDR3 runs to 15 residues. CDR1 SGHDT and CDR2 YYEEEE come from the germline V gene. The chain's CDR3 is CASSYRVRDQETQYF. The CDR3 DNA reads as TGTGCCAGCAGCTACCGGGTTAGGGACCAAGAGACCCAGTACTTC.

The rearrangement uses TRBV5-1 and TRBJ2-7; TRBD1 aligns across 11 bases. Trimming took 3 bases from V and 9 from J; bases not matched to a gene: 8. The CDR3 covers 14 residues. Germline CDR1 SGHRS, CDR2 YFSETQ. CDR3 sequence reads: CASSSGQGAWGQYF. The CDR3 DNA sequence: TGCGCCAGCAGCTCCGGACAGGGGGCTTGGGGGCAGTACTTC. Complete variable domain (other parts from reference TRBV5-1 and TRBJ2-7): KAGVTQTPRYLIKTRGQQVTLSCSPISGHRSVSWYQQTPGQGLQFLFEYFSETQRNKGNFPGRFSGRQFSNSRSEMNVSTLELGDSALYLCASSSGQGAWGQYFGPGTRLTVT.

V is TRBV5-1 and J is TRBJ1-2; D is uncertain. Germline V gene sequence: CDR1 SGHRS, CDR2 YFSETQ. The CDR3 length is 14 residues. V lost 1 base, J lost 4 bases, and 11 bases lay in between. CDR3 amino acids: CASSLQAQSYGYTF. CDR3 bases: TGCGCCAGCAGCTTGCAGGCGCAGTCCTATGGCTACACCTTC.

The chain couples TRBV5-1 to TRBJ2-5; D is undetermined. The germline V gene encodes CDR1 SGHRS and CDR2 YFSETQ. With 4 bases removed from V and 3 bases from J, the gap between germline ends came to 22 bases. This CDR3 region has 17 residues. CDR3 bases: TGCGCCAGCAGCCCCGGAAGGTTGAGACAAACGGAAGAGACCCAGTACTTC. Its protein is CASSPGRLRQTEETQYF.

The V call is TRBV5-1, the J call TRBJ1-2; a weak D match, TRBD1 (5 bases). CDR3 size: 14 residues. Per germline, CDR1 SGHRS and CDR2 YFSETQ. Trimming pared 0 bases from V and 4 bases from J, leaving 10 bases between. CDR3 loop: CASSLETGAYGYTF. The CDR3 DNA reads as TGCGCCAGCAGCTTGGAAACAGGAGCCTATGGCTACACCTTC.

This clone has a handful of counts. The gene calls are TRBV7-8 and TRBJ2-7, with 7 bases that match TRBD2. V was pared by 5 bases and J by 8 bases, with 6 bases of the junction left unmatched. CDR3 length: 12 amino acids. Germline V CDR1 and CDR2: SGHVS, FQNEAQ. The CDR3 spells CASSLERGKQYF. The CDR3 nucleotides read TGTGCCAGCAGCCTAGAGCGGGGAAAGCAGTACTTC.

The chain combines TRBV5-1 with TRBJ2-2; D is possibly TRBD1 or TRBD2 (5 bases each). V gave up 1 base and J gave up 1 base, with 8 bases separating them. This CDR3 has 15 residues. Per germline, CDR1 SGHRS and CDR2 YFSETQ. The CDR3 loop reads CASSLRDGNTGELFF. The CDR3 DNA sequence: TGCGCCAGCAGCTTGAGGGACGGGAACACCGGGGAGCTGTTTTTT.